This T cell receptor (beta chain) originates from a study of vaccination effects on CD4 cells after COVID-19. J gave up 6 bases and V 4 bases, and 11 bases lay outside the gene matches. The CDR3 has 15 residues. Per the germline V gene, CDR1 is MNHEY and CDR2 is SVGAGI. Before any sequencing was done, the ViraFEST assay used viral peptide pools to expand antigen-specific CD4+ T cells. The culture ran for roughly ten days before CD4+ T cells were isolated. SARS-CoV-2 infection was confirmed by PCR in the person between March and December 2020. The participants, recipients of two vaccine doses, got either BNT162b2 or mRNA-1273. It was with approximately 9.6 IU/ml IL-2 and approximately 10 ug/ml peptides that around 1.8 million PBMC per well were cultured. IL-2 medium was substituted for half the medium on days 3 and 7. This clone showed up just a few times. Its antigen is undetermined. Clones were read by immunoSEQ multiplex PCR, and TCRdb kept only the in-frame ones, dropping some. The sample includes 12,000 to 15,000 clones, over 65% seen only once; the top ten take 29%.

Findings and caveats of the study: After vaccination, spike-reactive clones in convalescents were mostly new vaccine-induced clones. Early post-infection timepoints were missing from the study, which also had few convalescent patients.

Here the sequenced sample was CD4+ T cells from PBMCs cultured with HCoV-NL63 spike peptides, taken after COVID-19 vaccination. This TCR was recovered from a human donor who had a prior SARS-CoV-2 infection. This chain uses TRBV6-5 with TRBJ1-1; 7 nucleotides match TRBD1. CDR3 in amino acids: CASSSPQTGFAEAFF. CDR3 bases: TGTGCCAGCAGTTCCCCCCAGACAGGGTTCGCTGAAGCTTTCTTT.